This TCR beta chain was captured in a study of cytomegalovirus exposure and HLA in healthy donors. Germline V CDR1 and CDR2: MDHEN, SYDVKM. The CDR3 is 16 residues long. The trim removed 5 bases at V and 6 bases at J, leaving 11 bases unmatched. 60 Vbeta and 13 Jbeta primers were used in PCR. Here immunoSEQ multiplex PCR was the method, and the copy in TCRdb shows in-frame clones only, minus some. The profile shows fewer than 200,000 clones, about 79% of them singletons. This rearrangement joins TRBV28 to TRBJ2-1, with 9 positions matching TRBD2. The receptor was derived from a girl aged 2-15 years in good health and CMV-seropositive. Sequencing was carried out using PBMCs. The CDR3 reads CASSEMTSGGGNEQFF. The CDR3 coding sequence is TGTGCCAGCAGTGAGATGACTAGCGGTGGGGGCAATGAGCAGTTCTTC.